This section outlines one T cell receptor (beta chain) sequence together with its context. Its antigen remains unidentified. Base qualities are not provided; no much larger clone lies one nucleotide away. The CDR3 has 16 amino acids, counting the end cysteine and phenylalanine. Only CDR3 DNA is held: 48 bases, read in frame from base 1. From a lookup of the germline V gene, CDR1 and CDR2 are SGHTA and FQGTGA. Ends trimmed: V by 6 bases, J by 8 bases; bases unmatched to a gene: 12. The data were obtained in a study of blood T cell repertoires in COVID-19 (TCRdb year 2020). The study in broad terms: Samples from collaborators originated in the United States, Italy and Spain and spanned both the acute and convalescent phases of COVID-19. The prospective study material was composed of cDNA or gDNA derived from T cells, B-cell-depleted T cells, or PBMCs. Deeply sampled blood TCRbeta repertoires from subjects exposed to, actively infected with, or recovered from COVID-19 were included in the dataset. The repertoires were made available in a free public database intended to serve as a resource for research on the immune response to SARS-CoV-2. The samples were drawn from two sources: the first 160 participants of the ongoing ImmuneRACE study, and 1,254 subjects contributed by 6 global collaborators. A de-identified subject ID, COVID-19 status, age in years and sex were almost always included in the sample metadata. Where available, HLA class I and class II types were obtained from metadata supplied by the sample provider rather than from assay-based typing. The full study reports these points: How much clinical and demographic metadata was included differed by source and by participant, and the metadata was provided uncurated.

The immunoSEQ Assay, a bias-controlled multiplex PCR, was used to amplify TCRbeta CDR3 regions from genomic DNA. As for how the authors treated the data: The number of nucleated cells in each sample was estimated from the amplification of reference gene primers within the assay. Sequence reads were collapsed and filtered to measure the absolute abundance of every unique TCRbeta CDR3 rearrangement. For each sample, productive Simpson clonality was calculated as the square root of Simpson's diversity index across productive rearrangements. As stored in TCRdb, this immuneACCESS dataset retains in-frame rearrangements with V and J assigned. A fraction of the clones does not appear; measured against another copy, unresolved V genes explain less than half of the discrepancy, and the remainder lacks a known reason. The V and J calls and clone size come from that table; D and trimming were worked out from the DNA. This sample comprises about 280,000 clones, approximately 90% of them detected only once. The ten top clones hold over 4% of the sample.

Enrolling through a virtual design, the prospective study's participants ranged in age from roughly 18 to 90 years and lived across about two dozen United States geographic areas. In the prospective study, participants were assigned to cohorts based on the clinical history participants reported in a screening survey and a study questionnaire. In the prospective study, whole blood, serum and a nasopharyngeal or oropharyngeal swab were collected from each participant by mobile phlebotomists. Prospective study participants could optionally give additional blood draws and questionnaires over an approximately two-month period. Before DNA extraction, prospective study blood samples were shipped either frozen or at room temperature.

The sample taken for sequencing was PBMCs or T cells enriched from blood (not recorded which). The chain links TRBV7-3 with TRBJ2-3; 12 nucleotides in the junction match TRBD2. This clonotype was obtained from a woman aged 25 to 39 with acute COVID-19. The bases are TGTGCCAGCAGTCCCACGCGACTAGCGGGAGAGAGTACGCAGTATTTT. This encodes CASSPTRLAGESTQYF.